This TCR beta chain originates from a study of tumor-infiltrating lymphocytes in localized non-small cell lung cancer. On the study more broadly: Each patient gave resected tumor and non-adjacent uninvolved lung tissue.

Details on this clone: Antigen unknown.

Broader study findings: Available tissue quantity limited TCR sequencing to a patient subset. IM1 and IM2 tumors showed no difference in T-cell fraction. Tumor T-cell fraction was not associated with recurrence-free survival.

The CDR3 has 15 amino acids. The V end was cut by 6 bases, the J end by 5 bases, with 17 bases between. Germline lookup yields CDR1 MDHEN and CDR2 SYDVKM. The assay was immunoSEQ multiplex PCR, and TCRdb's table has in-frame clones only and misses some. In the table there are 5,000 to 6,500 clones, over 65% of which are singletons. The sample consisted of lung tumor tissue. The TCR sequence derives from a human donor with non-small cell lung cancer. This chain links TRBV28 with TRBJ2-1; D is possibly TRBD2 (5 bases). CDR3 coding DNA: TGTGCCAGCAGACAGAGCGGCTCCATTAACAATGAGCAGTTCTTC. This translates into CASRQSGSINNEQFF.